This TCR beta chain was found in a study of blood T cell repertoires in COVID-19. Study information: COVID-19 samples, acute and convalescent, were from the United States, Italy and Spain.

The data were produced by immunoSEQ multiplex PCR, yet TCRdb's version contains in-frame clones alone and is incomplete. The table shows more than 75,000 clones, with more than 65% occurring only once. Trimming took off 0 bases at V and 0 bases at J, with 9 bases between the two ends. Per the germline V gene, CDR1 is SGHRS and CDR2 is YFSETQ. CDR3 length: 15 amino acids. The clonotype comes from a man between 60 and 70 years old with acute or convalescent COVID-19. Sequencing input: peripheral blood. The genes are TRBV5-1 and TRBJ1-1; D gene ambiguous. CDR3 nucleotide sequence: TGCGCCAGCAGCTTGGGGGAGAACATGAACACTGAAGCTTTCTTT. It is translated as CASSLGENMNTEAFF.